These 6 T cell receptor beta chains share one sample of origin, sequenced in a study of chemoradiotherapy in HPV16-positive cancers. Measured with immunoSEQ multiplex PCR; TCRdb has only the in-frame clones, and not every one. The sample yields 25,000 to 35,000 clones, about nine tenths seen once. This sample comprised blood, obtained from a patient who underwent chemoradiotherapy. These receptor sequences come from a human donor with HPV-associated anogenital cancer.

The J gene is TRBJ1-2, the V gene TRBV19; D call uncertain. Trimming removed 6 bases from V and 5 bases from J, with 13 bases in between. The CDR3 spans 13 residues. Per germline, CDR1 LNHDA and CDR2 SQIVND (reference sequence). CDR3 sequence: CASSQEAAYGYTF. In nucleotides, the CDR3 is TGTGCCAGTAGCCAGGAGGCCGCGTATGGCTACACCTTC.

The chain recombines TRBV19 with TRBJ2-3; the D is unclear. V was trimmed by 1 base and J by 1 base, leaving 3 bases between them. Germline V gene data show CDR1 as LNHDA and CDR2 as SQIVND (reference sequence). The CDR3 contains 13 residues. This chain's CDR3 is CASSIVRTDTQYF. CDR3 DNA sequence: TGTGCCAGTAGTATAGTTCGCACAGATACGCAGTATTTT.

The chain recombines TRBV11-2 with TRBJ1-1; TRBD1 might be the D (6 bases). Germline V gene lookup returns CDR1 SGHAT and CDR2 FQNNGV. The CDR3 spans 13 residues. The ends were cut back, 2 bases at V and 4 bases at J, with 8 bases in the middle. This CDR3 is CASSLKGGTEAFF. The CDR3 DNA reads as TGTGCCAGCAGCTTAAAGGGGGGCACTGAAGCTTTCTTT.

The chain combines TRBV7-2 with TRBJ2-5; 9 bases fit TRBD1. This CDR3 comprises 16 residues. Looked up from germline, CDR1 is SGHTA and CDR2 is FQGNSA. Losses at the gene ends were 1 base for V and 0 bases for J; bases not matched to a gene: 3. In DNA, the CDR3 is TGTGCCAGCAGCTTAGAAGGGACAGGGAACCAAGAGACCCAGTACTTC. This codes for CASSLEGTGNQETQYF.

V is TRBV4-1 and J is TRBJ1-2; D remains unclear. CDR1 and CDR2 (germline): MGHRA, YSYEKL. Trimming cost V 4 bases and J 0 bases, with 12 bases left between them. There are 15 residues in the CDR3. In nucleotides, the CDR3 is TGCGCCAGCAGCCCTGCCCGCACCTCTAACTATGGCTACACCTTC. Translation: CASSPARTSNYGYTF.

The chain links TRBV4-3 to TRBJ2-7; D is unresolved. Germline V gene data show CDR1 as LGHNA and CDR2 as YSLEER. Deletions cut 0 bases from V and 2 bases from J, with 8 bases between. The CDR3 has 14 amino acids. CDR3 loop: CASSQDLAPYEQYF. The CDR3 nucleotides read TGCGCCAGCAGCCAAGATTTAGCCCCCTACGAGCAGTACTTC.